A selection of T cell receptor beta chains follows, all from one sample in a study of blood T cell repertoires in COVID-19. Profiled with immunoSEQ multiplex PCR; TCRdb holds only in-frame clones, not every one. The sample has more than 250,000 clones; roughly 87% are singletons. Sequenced material: PBMCs or T cells enriched from blood (not recorded which). The source of these receptors is a woman aged 40 to 55 who had recovered from COVID-19. Each CDR3 is given with its conserved first and last residue. The D gene is left open where the match is weak. The size entry is marked missing in some rows and otherwise reads once, few, many or a size class.

D gene,clone size,V gene,J gene,CDR3 DNA,CDR3 protein
-,-,TRBV30,TRBJ1-4,TGTGCCTGGACCACGGACTTTGCAACTAATGAAAAACTGTTTTTT,CAWTTDFATNEKLFF
-,-,TRBV7-2,TRBJ2-2,TGTGCCAGCAGCTTGGCGGGCGGTAACACCGGGGAGCTGTTTTTT,CASSLAGGNTGELFF
-,-,TRBV19,TRBJ2-5,TGCCTCTCCGAAAGAAAAGGGAAGGGGGGGGAGACCCAGTACTTC,CLSERKGKGGETQYF
TRBD1,few,TRBV3-1/TRBV3-2,TRBJ2-7,TGTGCCAGCAGCCAAGTGACAGGGCCCTACGAGCAGTACTTC,CASSQVTGPYEQYF
TRBD1,-,TRBV3-1/TRBV3-2,TRBJ1-4,TGTGCCAGCAGCCCGAACGTACCGGGACAGGGGACTGCAACTAATGAAAAACTGTTTTTT,CASSPNVPGQGTATNEKLFF
-,once,TRBV5-1,TRBJ1-1,TGCGCCAGCAGCTTGGAACGGGGGAACACTGAAGCTTTCTTT,CASSLERGNTEAFF
-,few,TRBV7-2,TRBJ1-4,TGTGCCAGCAGCTCGGGGCGGGGAAAACTGTTTTTT,CASSSGRGKLFF
-,-,TRBV5-1,TRBJ2-1,TGCGCCAGCAGGTCCTGGGCAGGCGTCGACAATGAGCAGTTCTTC,CASRSWAGVDNEQFF
-,-,TRBV7-2,TRBJ1-1,TGTGCCAGCAGCGGTCCTGGCCCCAACACTGAAGCTTTCTTT,CASSGPGPNTEAFF
-,-,TRBV28,TRBJ2-3,TGTGCCAGCAGTTTATGGGGGGGGCTCGCAGATACGCAGTATTTT,CASSLWGGLADTQYF
TRBD1,-,TRBV6-5,TRBJ1-1,TGTGCCAGCAGTCCCCACAGGGGGCTCACTGAAGCTTTCTTT,CASSPHRGLTEAFF
TRBD1,-,TRBV30,TRBJ2-7,TGTGCCTGGAGTGATGCAGGGGGCTACGAGCAGTACTTC,CAWSDAGGYEQYF
TRBD2,-,TRBV19,TRBJ2-7,TGTGCCAGTAAGGCTAGCGGACCCTACGAGCAGTACTTC,CASKASGPYEQYF
TRBD2,-,TRBV7-3,TRBJ2-5,TGTGCCAGCAGCCCCGGACTAGCGGGAGGACAAGAGACCCAGTACTTC,CASSPGLAGGQETQYF
-,-,TRBV9,TRBJ2-2,TGTGCCAGCAGCCCCTTAACACCTAGGAACACCGGGGAGCTGTTTTTT,CASSPLTPRNTGELFF
-,-,TRBV19,TRBJ1-4,TGTGCCAGTAGATCCCATGCAACTAATGAAAAACTGTTTTTT,CASRSHATNEKLFF
-,-,TRBV5-4,TRBJ2-2,TGTGCCAGCAGCTTGGCAGATACCGGGGACACCGGGGAGCTGTTTTTT,CASSLADTGDTGELFF
-,-,TRBV19,TRBJ2-1,TGTGCCAGTAGTATAGATATGGGACTTCGGAATGAGCAGTTCTTC,CASSIDMGLRNEQFF
-,few,TRBV29-1,TRBJ2-1,TGCAGCGTTGAAGATTCAGGGAATGAGCAGTTCTTC,CSVEDSGNEQFF
-,-,TRBV27,TRBJ1-1,TGTGCCAGCAGTCCCGGAGGGAGGAACACTGAAGCTTTCTTT,CASSPGGRNTEAFF
TRBD1,once,TRBV15,TRBJ1-4,TGTGCCACCAGCCGAAGGACAGGGCTGGCTAATGAAAAACTGTTTTTT,CATSRRTGLANEKLFF
TRBD2,-,TRBV7-2,TRBJ2-1,TGTGCCAGCAGCCCCCAACTAGCGGGAGAGGCAAATGAGCAGTTCTTC,CASSPQLAGEANEQFF
TRBD1,once,TRBV7-9,TRBJ2-7,TGTGCCAGCCGGGACAGCGCCTACGAGCAGTACTTC,CASRDSAYEQYF
-,once,TRBV6-1,TRBJ2-7,TGTGCCAGCAGTGACCGGGACACCAACTACGAGCAGTACTTC,CASSDRDTNYEQYF
-,-,TRBV10-3,TRBJ2-3,TGTGCCATCAGTGAGTCGCCAGGCCCAGATACGCAGTATTTT,CAISESPGPDTQYF
TRBD1,-,TRBV27,TRBJ2-7,TGTGCCAGCAGTACGGCGACAGGGTGGTACGAGCAGTACTTC,CASSTATGWYEQYF
-,-,TRBV27,TRBJ2-5,TGTGCCAGCAGTTTAATGCCAGGGCAAGAGACCCAGTACTTC,CASSLMPGQETQYF
-,-,TRBV18,TRBJ1-2,TGTGCCAGCTCACCGATGAGGGAGGAAGGCTATGGCTACACCTTC,CASSPMREEGYGYTF
TRBD2,-,TRBV3-1/TRBV3-2,TRBJ2-1,TGTGCCAGCAGCCAGACGGGAGGTCGAGGGAATGAGCAGTTCTTC,CASSQTGGRGNEQFF
TRBD1,few,TRBV18,TRBJ1-3,TGTGCCAGCTCACCGAACAGGGGGCGTGGAAACACCATATATTTT,CASSPNRGRGNTIYF
TRBD1,-,TRBV18,TRBJ1-2,TGTGCCAGCTCACCACCGAACAGGCCAGGGGGCCGCTACACCTTC,CASSPPNRPGGRYTF
TRBD1,-,TRBV18,TRBJ2-5,TGTGCCAGCTCACGCGGACAGGGGGCAGAGACCCAGTACTTC,CASSRGQGAETQYF
-,-,TRBV7-9,TRBJ1-4,TGTGCCAGCAGCCCACCGAGTCTGCGTGAAAAACTGTTTTTT,CASSPPSLREKLFF
TRBD2,-,TRBV13,TRBJ2-1,TGTGCCAGCAGCTCGGGACTAGCGGGGGGGATATACAATGAGCAGTTCTTC,CASSSGLAGGIYNEQFF
-,-,TRBV7-6,TRBJ2-1,TGTGCCAGCAGCTTATCTCGAGCTAAAGCTGGTTCCTACAATGAGCAGTTCTTC,CASSLSRAKAGSYNEQFF
TRBD2,-,TRBV27,TRBJ2-1,TGTGCCAGCAGTTTCACCGGGACTAGCGGGAGTTCTTCCTACAATGAGCAGTTCTTC,CASSFTGTSGSSSYNEQFF
-,-,TRBV30,TRBJ2-3,TGTGCCTGGAGTGTCTCGTCTAGCACAGATACGCAGTATTTT,CAWSVSSSTDTQYF
TRBD2,-,TRBV4-2,TRBJ2-2,TGTGCCAGCAGCCAAGATACGGGAGCGGGAGGAACCGGGGAGCTGTTTTTT,CASSQDTGAGGTGELFF
-,once,TRBV20-1,TRBJ1-1,TGCAGTGCTAGTGGCGGGGTACAGAACACTGAAGCTTTCTTT,CSASGGVQNTEAFF
-,-,TRBV28,TRBJ1-2,TGTGCCAGCAGGATGACAGCTAACTATGGCTACACCTTC,CASRMTANYGYTF
-,-,TRBV7-9,TRBJ1-2,TGTGCCAGCAGCCCCGACGGGGTTCCTAACTATGGCTACACCTTC,CASSPDGVPNYGYTF
-,-,TRBV6-5,TRBJ1-1,TGTGCCAGCAGCCAGACAGGGAACACTGAAGCTTTCTTT,CASSQTGNTEAFF
-,few,TRBV30,TRBJ2-1,TGTGCCTGGAGTCTCCATGAGCAGTTCTTC,CAWSLHEQFF
TRBD2,-,TRBV7-2,TRBJ2-7,TGTGCCAGCAGCTTTATGGGCCCCGGCGGGAGGACGACCTACGAGCAGTACTTC,CASSFMGPGGRTTYEQYF
-,-,TRBV2,TRBJ2-1,TGTGCCAGCAAACCGGGAGAACCCAATGAGCAGTTCTTC,CASKPGEPNEQFF
TRBD2,-,TRBV2,TRBJ2-1,TGTGCCAGCAAGTCTAGCGGAGCCGGGAAGTTCTTC,CASKSSGAGKFF
TRBD1,-,TRBV5-4,TRBJ2-7,TGTGCCAGCAGCTCGAAAAAGGAAAGGGGGCACGAGCAGTACTTC,CASSSKKERGHEQYF
-,-,TRBV27,TRBJ2-3,TGTGCCAGCAGCGGGCAGGCCCTTGTGGGGGGGCAGTATTTT,CASSGQALVGGQYF
-,-,TRBV27,TRBJ2-7,TGTGCCAGCAGATGGGGGCAGGGGCTGGGCGAGCAGTACTTC,CASRWGQGLGEQYF
-,-,TRBV7-2,TRBJ2-7,TGTGCCAGCAGCTCCCGGGGGTCTGACTCCTACGAGCAGTACTTC,CASSSRGSDSYEQYF
TRBD1,-,TRBV7-9,TRBJ1-2,TGTGCCAGCAGCCCGGGACAGGGGTATGGCTACACCTTC,CASSPGQGYGYTF
TRBD2,-,TRBV4-2,TRBJ2-5,TGTGCCAGCAGCACGTCGGGACTAGCGGGAGAGACCCAGTACTTC,CASSTSGLAGETQYF
-,-,TRBV28,TRBJ2-7,TGTGCCAGCAGACTAGGGGGGGCGTCCTACGAGCAGTACTTC,CASRLGGASYEQYF
-,-,TRBV3-1/TRBV3-2,TRBJ2-7,TGTGCCAGCAGCCAAGATCGGCTTAGGGGTTGGGAGCAGTACTTC,CASSQDRLRGWEQYF